The clone carrying this T cell receptor beta chain has a handful of counts. Data came from immunoSEQ multiplex PCR; TCRdb stores just in-frame clones and leaves some out. The table lists 150,000 to 200,000 clones, 70% to 85% of them singletons. Losses at the gene ends were 3 bases for V and 7 bases for J; bases not matched to a gene: 8. The germline CDR1 and CDR2 sequences are MDHEN and SYDVKM. The CDR3 has 16 residues. The data are from a study of blood T cell repertoires in COVID-19. This TCR came from an elderly woman with acute or convalescent COVID-19. This chain connects TRBV28 to TRBJ2-2, with 10 bases identical to TRBD1. The sample consisted of peripheral blood. CDR3 sequence: CASSLTGQGLLGELFF. CDR3 nucleotide sequence: TGTGCCAGCAGTTTGACGGGACAGGGGCTCCTCGGGGAGCTGTTTTTT. Filled out from reference TRBV28 and TRBJ2-2, the complete variable domain reads DVKVTQSSRYLVKRTGEKVFLECVQDMDHENMFWYRQDPGLGLRLIYFSYDVKMKEKGDIPEGYSVSREKKERFSLILESASTNQTSMYLCASSLTGQGLLGELFFGEGSRLTVL.